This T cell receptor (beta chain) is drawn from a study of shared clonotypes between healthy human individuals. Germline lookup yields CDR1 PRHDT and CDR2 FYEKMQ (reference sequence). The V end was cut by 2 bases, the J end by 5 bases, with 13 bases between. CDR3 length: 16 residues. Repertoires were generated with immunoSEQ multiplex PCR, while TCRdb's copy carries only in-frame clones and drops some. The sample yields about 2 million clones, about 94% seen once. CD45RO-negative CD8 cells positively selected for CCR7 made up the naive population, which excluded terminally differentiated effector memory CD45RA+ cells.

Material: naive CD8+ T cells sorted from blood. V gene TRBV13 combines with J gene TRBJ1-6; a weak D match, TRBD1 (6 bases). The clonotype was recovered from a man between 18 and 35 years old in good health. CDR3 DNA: TGTGCCAGCAGCTTATCGGGACATATCGATAATTCACCCCTCCACTTT. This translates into CASSLSGHIDNSPLHF.